This paragraph reports one TCR beta chain. The target antigen is unknown. This sample stems from a study of shared clonotypes between healthy human individuals. Findings and limits, study-wide: It was the non-shared clonotypes that had lower generation probabilities than clonotypes shared by all four donors. Naive subsets typically showed greater estimated richness than memory subsets.

CDR1 and CDR2 (germline): SGHTA, FQGNSA. The CDR3 is made up of 15 amino acids. Trimming removed 5 bases from V and 2 bases from J; junction bases left unmatched: 9. The data were produced by immunoSEQ multiplex PCR, yet TCRdb's version contains in-frame clones alone and is incomplete. The sample records 1,400,000 or so clones, roughly 98.5% being singletons. Source material: naive CD4+ T cells sorted from blood. Indicated subset: CD45RA+ positively selected. V and J are TRBV7-2 and TRBJ2-7; 7 positions agree with TRBD2. This receptor was identified in a man aged 25-45 years in good health. CDR3 region: CASSAQSGTTYEQYF. DNA for the CDR3: TGTGCCAGCAGCGCCCAAAGCGGGACGACCTACGAGCAGTACTTC.